This passage covers 15 T cell receptor beta chains from one sample sequenced in a study of CD8 T cells in Susac syndrome (dated by TCRdb to between 2018 and 2020). The library was produced with the immunoSEQ multiplex PCR assay. RNA was extracted using the RNeasy kit, and roughly 0.45 to 1 microgram was reverse transcribed with random hexamers. TCRdb itself trimmed the public reads at Q25 with fastp, ran MiXCR and retained productive beta chains. Each record represents a unique CDR3 protein, reported with the most common genes and DNA among its rows. The sample includes about 300,000 distinct CDR3 sequences, with around 85% observed a single time. Roughly 0.21% of the sample goes to the ten largest clones. The sample taken for sequencing was CD8+ T cells from PBMCs. These receptors were obtained from a human donor with multiple sclerosis.

This clonotype was seen a handful of times. The CDR3 coding sequence is TGCGCCAGCAGCCCAACTCAGACAGGTTTGAACACTGAAGCTTTCTTT. Its protein product is CASSPTQTGLNTEAFF. The chain joins TRBV4-3 to TRBJ1-1; TRBD1 is a possible D gene (6 bases). This CDR3 is 16 amino acids long. Germline V CDR1 and CDR2: LGHNA, YSLEER. The germline V and J ends were trimmed by 4 bases and 0 bases, with 15 bases remaining between them.

This clonotype was picked up one time. J is TRBJ2-5 and V is TRBV7-9; 11 bases map to TRBD2. Trimming at V came to 3 bases and at J to 2 bases, leaving 5 bases not matched to a gene. The CDR3 loop spans 16 amino acids. Germline assignment: CDR1 SEHNR and CDR2 FQNEAQ (reference sequence). CDR3 amino acids: CASSFILAGVQETQYF. CDR3 DNA: TGTGCCAGCAGCTTCATACTAGCGGGAGTTCAAGAGACCCAGTACTTC. The variable domain in full, completed from reference TRBV7-9 and TRBJ2-5, reads DTGVSQNPRHKITKRGQNVTFRCDPISEHNRLYWYRQTLGQGPEFLTYFQNEAQLEKSRLLSDRFSAERPKGSFSTLEIQRTEQGDSAMYLCASSFILAGVQETQYFGPGTRLLVL.

The table lists this clonotype with a few counts. The gene calls are TRBV20-1 and TRBJ2-7; 7 positions match TRBD2. J was trimmed by 0 bases and V by 0 bases; bases with no gene match: 5. This CDR3 spans 15 amino acids. The germline V gene encodes CDR1 DFQATT and CDR2 SNEGSKA (reference sequence). The CDR3 reads CSARDLRGGSYEQYF. The CDR3 DNA follows: TGCAGTGCTAGAGATCTCCGCGGGGGCTCCTACGAGCAGTACTTC.

This chain connects TRBV11-2 to TRBJ2-1; 9 bases fit TRBD2. V shed 2 bases and J 9 bases; nucleotides not matched to a gene: 8. Germline lookup yields CDR1 SGHAT and CDR2 FQNNGV. CDR3 length: 15 residues. The DNA of the CDR3 is TGTGCCAGCAGCTTAAAGCGGGGGGCCGAGGCTGAGCAGTTCTTC. Protein product: CASSLKRGAEAEQFF.

The chain is built from TRBV24-1 and TRBJ2-5; 8 nucleotides match TRBD1. Germline assignment: CDR1 KGHDR and CDR2 SFDVKD. The CDR3 extends over 15 amino acids. V shed 3 bases, J shed 4 bases, and the junction held 6 bases outside the gene matches. As DNA, the CDR3 is TGTGCCACCAGTGATCAAGACAGGGGAGGAGAGACCCAGTACTTC. It codes for CATSDQDRGGETQYF.

This sequence joins TRBV19 and TRBJ2-7; D remains unclear. The germline V gene has CDR1 LNHDA and CDR2 SQIVND (reference sequence). The CDR3 covers 12 residues. V lost 3 bases, J lost 3 bases, and 6 bases lay in between. DNA for the CDR3: TGTGCCAGTAGTATGCCCAGCTACGAGCAGTACTTC. Protein sequence: CASSMPSYEQYF.

The V call is TRBV7-9, the J call TRBJ2-4; D tentatively fits TRBD1 or TRBD2 (6 bases each). Germline V CDR1 and CDR2: SEHNR, FQNEAQ (reference sequence). Trimming took 5 bases from V and 3 from J, leaving 17 bases between them. There are 16 residues in the CDR3. In DNA form, the CDR3 reads TGTGCCAGCAGCGTTACGGGGGCAGACGGCAAAAACATTCAGTACTTC. Protein product: CASSVTGADGKNIQYF.

A single count supports this clonotype. The chain recombines TRBV28 with TRBJ2-7, with unresolved D. Germline V gene lookup returns CDR1 MDHEN and CDR2 SYDVKM. CDR3 size: 16 residues. Trimming removed 2 bases at V and 4 bases at J, with 18 bases between. CDR3 DNA: TGTGCCAGCAGTTTAATATGGTTCGCAGCCAAGTACGAGCAGTACTTC. Amino acids: CASSLIWFAAKYEQYF.

This CDR3 reads CASSQWPQGGQPQHF. The CDR3 nucleotides are TGTGCCAGCAGCCAATGGCCACAGGGGGGACAGCCCCAGCATTTT. This chain connects TRBV6-4 to TRBJ1-5; 8 nucleotides align to TRBD1. Unmatched junction bases numbered 11, after V lost 6 bases and J lost 7 bases. Germline lookup yields CDR1 MRHNA and CDR2 SNTAGT. This CDR3 region has 15 residues.

This clonotype was observed a handful of times. V usage is TRBV28 and J usage is TRBJ2-1; 7 positions agree with TRBD2. In germline, CDR1 is MDHEN, CDR2 SYDVKM. The CDR3 is made up of 14 amino acids. V gave up 2 bases and J gave up 2 bases; unmatched junction bases: 0. The DNA of the CDR3 is TGTGCCAGCAGTTTACTAGCGGCCTACAATGAGCAGTTCTTC. Translating it yields CASSLLAAYNEQFF.

J is TRBJ1-1 and V is TRBV7-9; 7 nucleotides agree with TRBD1. The V segment lost 5 bases and the J segment 4 bases; nucleotides outside the gene matches: 7. This CDR3 is built from 14 residues. Looked up from germline, CDR1 is SEHNR and CDR2 is FQNEAQ (reference sequence). The CDR3 region is CASSPGTATTEAFF. DNA for the CDR3: TGTGCCAGCAGCCCCGGGACAGCTACCACTGAAGCTTTCTTT.

The chain has TRBV4-3 and TRBJ1-2; 8 positions match TRBD1. This CDR3 comprises 16 residues. The ends lost 0 bases at V and 8 bases at J; junction bases unmatched: 11. In germline, CDR1 is LGHNA, CDR2 YSLEER. Written as DNA, the CDR3 is TGCGCCAGCAGCCAAGACCTTTTAGGACAGGGACAAGGCTACACCTTC. Translating gives CASSQDLLGQGQGYTF.

The chain joins TRBV25-1 to TRBJ1-5; 7 nucleotides align to TRBD1. V shed 3 bases and J 3 bases; nucleotides not matched to a gene: 2. The CDR3 extends over 14 amino acids. In germline, CDR1 is MGHDK, CDR2 SYGVNS. As DNA, the CDR3 is TGTGCCAGCAGTGAGACAGGGAACAATCAGCCCCAGCATTTT. It yields the protein CASSETGNNQPQHF.

The chain carries TRBV19 and TRBJ1-5; D is perhaps TRBD1 (6 bases). V lost 8 bases and J 3 bases, leaving 14 bases between the germline ends. The CDR3 is made up of 14 amino acids. Germline values: CDR1 LNHDA, CDR2 SQIVND (reference sequence). The CDR3 region has the DNA TGTGCCAGTCGGATCCGGGACAACAATCAGCCCCAGCATTTT. Residues: CASRIRDNNQPQHF.

This chain links TRBV6-2 or TRBV6-3 with TRBJ2-1; possible D gene TRBD2, 5 bases. Germline CDR1 MNHEY, CDR2 SVGEGT. The V and J ends lost 8 bases and 4 bases respectively, with 18 bases between them. The CDR3 extends over 15 amino acids. The CDR3 bases are TGTGCCAGCCTAGGGAGTTTCGGTCAATACAATGAGCAGTTCTTC. It yields the protein CASLGSFGQYNEQFF.